This T cell receptor (beta chain) was sequenced during a study of blood T cell repertoires in COVID-19. Study at large: Sample material is recorded as cDNA or gDNA derived from T cells, B-cell-depleted T cells, or PBMCs.

The study drew participants aged about 18 to 89 years from roughly 25 US areas. For recovered donors of Cohort 3, there were two negative PCRs, clearance, or symptom resolution. V dropped 5 bases and J dropped 4; count of bases not matched to a gene: 8. CDR3 size: 15 residues. Looked up from germline, CDR1 is LGHDT and CDR2 is YNNKEL (reference sequence). Using immunoSEQ multiplex PCR, the repertoire was profiled, and TCRdb retains in-frame clones only, with some absent. The sample consists of roughly 380,000 clones, roughly nine tenths of them appearing once. The TCR sequence derives from a woman aged 25 to 39 who had recovered from COVID-19. J is TRBJ1-5 and V is TRBV3-1 (or the pseudogene TRBV3-2), with 7 bases matching TRBD1. The specimen was PBMCs or T cells enriched from blood (not recorded which). The CDR3 DNA reads TGTGCCAGCAGCTCCCGCGGGACAGAAAATCAGCCCCAGCATTTT. It translates to CASSSRGTENQPQHF.